One and the same sample provided the 23 T cell receptor beta chains below, sequenced in a study of cytomegalovirus exposure and HLA in healthy donors (dated by TCRdb to about 2017). The method was the immunoSEQ multiplex PCR assay. TCRdb retrieved this table from immuneACCESS and kept in-frame rearrangements only. Not all clones are present; in checked studies, unresolved V genes account for under half, and no reason is known for the remainder. The sample records approximately 150,000 clones, around four fifths of which are singletons. The ten top clones hold 2% to 2.5% of the sample. What was sequenced was PBMCs. Every receptor here comes from a young man in good health and CMV-seropositive.

This sequence joins TRBV19 and TRBJ2-7; 8 bases match TRBD1. The germline CDR1 and CDR2 sequences are LNHDA and SQIVND (reference sequence). The CDR3 sequence is 14 residues long. Unmatched junction bases numbered 8, after V lost 5 bases and J lost 5 bases. DNA of the CDR3: TGTGCCAGTAGTTTAGGACAGGGAGTCCACGAGCAGTACTTC. Its protein product is CASSLGQGVHEQYF.

The chain joins TRBV7-5 to TRBJ2-3; the table's D call TRBD2 went unverified against the DNA. TRBV7-5 is reported as a pseudogene. CDR3 size: 15 residues. The CDR3 is CARSFDGLSTDTQYF. The CDR3 DNA follows: TGTGCCAGAAGCTTCGACGGACTTAGCACAGATACGCAGTATTTT.

This chain uses TRBV9 with TRBJ2-1, with D tentatively TRBD2 (6 bases). Germline V gene lookup returns CDR1 SGDLS and CDR2 YYNGEE. Trimming took 0 bases from V and 5 from J, leaving 12 bases between them. CDR3 length: 15 amino acids. In DNA, the CDR3 is TGTGCCAGCAGCGTAGAGGGGCGGGGAAACAATGAGCAGTTCTTC. Translating it yields CASSVEGRGNNEQFF.

CDR3 DNA: TGTGCCAGCAGGTCCGGACAGGCCGGGGACACTGAAGCTTTCTTT. This translates into CASRSGQAGDTEAFF. The chain combines TRBV14 with TRBJ1-1, with TRBD1 identical over 7 bases. Germline CDR1 reads SGHDN; CDR2 reads FVKESK. V shed 6 bases and J 3 bases; nucleotides not matched to a gene: 10. The CDR3 contains 15 residues. Drawing the rest from reference TRBV14 and TRBJ1-1, the complete variable domain is EAGVTQFPSHSVIEKGQTVTLRCDPISGHDNLYWYRRVMGKEIKFLLHFVKESKQDESGMPNNRFLAERTGGTYSTLKVQPAELEDSGVYFCASRSGQAGDTEAFFGQGTRLTVV.

The chain is built from TRBV7-9 and TRBJ2-7; TRBD1 is a possible D gene (5 bases). V was pared by 4 bases and J by 0 bases, with 10 bases between. The CDR3 has 14 amino acids. Per germline, CDR1 SEHNR and CDR2 FQNEAQ (reference sequence). This CDR3 reads CASSSPGRSYEQYF. The CDR3 DNA is TGTGCCAGCAGCTCCCCAGGGCGCTCCTACGAGCAGTACTTC.

CDR3 protein: CASSQDRGTHGDTQYF. In nucleotides, the CDR3 is TGCGCCAGCAGCCAAGATCGCGGGACCCATGGAGATACGCAGTATTTT. The rearrangement joins TRBV4-3 to TRBJ2-3; tentatively, D is TRBD2 (6 bases). Trimming shortened V by 0 bases and J by 5 bases, and 15 bases separated the two germline ends. The germline gives CDR1 LGHNA, CDR2 YSLEER. This CDR3 contains 16 residues.

The genes are TRBV7-8 and TRBJ2-1; weak D call: TRBD1 (6 bases). The CDR3 contains 14 residues. Germline values: CDR1 SGHVS, CDR2 FQNEAQ. The V gene lost 1 base and the J gene lost 6 bases, with 10 bases spanning the gap. The CDR3 sequence: CASSLVPGANEQFF. The CDR3 DNA sequence: TGTGCCAGCAGCTTAGTTCCAGGGGCCAATGAGCAGTTCTTC.

The CDR3 region has the DNA TGTGCCAGCAGCTTAGGGCTAGCGGGGGGCCAAGAGACCCAGTACTTC. This translates into CASSLGLAGGQETQYF. The rearrangement links TRBV11-3 to TRBJ2-5; 11 positions match TRBD2. This CDR3 has 16 residues. CDR1 is SGHNT, CDR2 YENEEA, per germline. V was pared by 1 base and J by 1 base, with 2 bases of the junction left unmatched.

J is TRBJ2-2 and V is TRBV13; the D gene is possibly TRBD2 (6 bases). Germline CDR1 PRHDT, CDR2 FYEKMQ (reference sequence). V lost 3 bases and J 6 bases, leaving 8 bases between the germline ends. The CDR3 is 13 amino acids. The CDR3 region has the DNA TGTGCCAGCAGCTTGCGGGGCTCCGGGGAGCTGTTTTTT. It specifies CASSLRGSGELFF.

This chain joins TRBV27 and TRBJ1-2; possibly TRBD1 for D (6 bases). V was clipped by 3 bases and J by 4 bases, with 18 bases between them. The CDR3 is made up of 16 amino acids. CDR1 MNHEY and CDR2 SMNVEV come from the germline V gene (reference sequence). The chain's CDR3 is CASSLGPGAPPYGYTF. CDR3 DNA sequence: TGTGCCAGCAGTTTGGGCCCAGGGGCCCCTCCCTATGGCTACACCTTC.

The rearrangement uses TRBV29-1 and TRBJ1-1; tentatively, D is TRBD1 (6 bases). The CDR3 is 14 residues long. V was shortened by 5 bases and J by 8 bases, with 21 bases between the two germline ends. Germline V lookup: CDR1 SQVTM, CDR2 ANQGSEA. CDR3 residues: CSVRGRGRGGEAFF. CDR3 DNA sequence: TGCAGCGTTCGTGGGCGGGGGCGCGGGGGGGAAGCTTTCTTT.

The V gene is TRBV15, the J gene TRBJ1-2; tentatively, D is TRBD1 (5 bases). This CDR3 spans 14 amino acids. Germline V gives CDR1 LNHNV, CDR2 YYDKDF (reference sequence). Trimming took 0 bases from V and 4 from J, leaving 9 bases between them. Here the CDR3 reads CATSRDPGPYGYTF. The CDR3 nucleotides read TGTGCCACCAGCAGAGATCCAGGGCCCTATGGCTACACCTTC.

As regards this clone: One junction end disagrees with the germline gene, perhaps due to a read error. The V and J genes are TRBV7-7 and TRBJ1-1; no reliable D call. The CDR3 runs to 14 residues. The V gene's germline CDR1 is SSHAT and CDR2 FNYEAQ (reference sequence). The chain's CDR3 is CASSLEQTNTEAFF. CDR3 nucleotides: TGTGCTAGCAGCTTAGAACAGACGAACACTGAAGCTTTCTTT. The whole variable domain, filled in from reference TRBV7-7 and TRBJ1-1, reads GAGVSQSPRYKVTKRGQDVTLRCDPISSHATLYWYQQALGQGPEFLTYFNYEAQPDKSGLPSDRFSAERPEGSISTLTIQRTEQRDSAMYRCASSLEQTNTEAFFGQGTRLTVV.

The chain joins TRBV11-2 to TRBJ1-4; 7 bases are a match to TRBD1. The CDR3 loop spans 14 amino acids. Germline assignment: CDR1 SGHAT and CDR2 FQNNGV. After removal of 3 bases from V and 7 bases from J, the junction contained 5 bases not matched to a gene. The CDR3 region has the DNA TGTGCCAGCAGCTTTACAGGGGTGGGTGAAAAACTGTTTTTT. It specifies CASSFTGVGEKLFF.

V gene TRBV6-6 combines with J gene TRBJ2-1; 7 bases line up with TRBD2. The length of the CDR3 is 13 residues. With V trimmed by 3 bases and J by 7 bases, 3 bases remained unmatched. Per the germline V gene, CDR1 is MNHNY and CDR2 is SVGAGI (reference sequence). The CDR3 DNA sequence: TGTGCCAGCAGTTATCAAGCGGGGAATGAGCAGTTCTTC. As protein: CASSYQAGNEQFF.

The J gene is TRBJ2-1, the V gene TRBV11-3; 7 positions match TRBD2. CDR1 SGHNT and CDR2 YENEEA come from the germline V gene. Trimming at V came to 1 base and at J to 4 bases, leaving 4 bases not matched to a gene. The CDR3 length is 15 residues. This chain's CDR3 is CASSLGTSGYNEQFF. In DNA, the CDR3 is TGTGCCAGCAGCTTAGGGACTAGTGGGTACAATGAGCAGTTCTTC.

The rearrangement joins TRBV9 to TRBJ2-2; D perhaps matches TRBD2 (6 bases). The CDR3 has 16 amino acids. Germline V gene lookup returns CDR1 SGDLS and CDR2 YYNGEE. V shed 4 bases and J shed 4 bases, with 17 bases lying between them. CDR3 in amino acids: CASSPQGGTVTGELFF. The CDR3 nucleotides are TGTGCCAGCAGCCCGCAAGGAGGGACTGTCACCGGGGAGCTGTTTTTT.

This rearrangement joins TRBV4-3 to TRBJ1-4, with D unresolved. Germline assignment: CDR1 LGHNA and CDR2 YSLEER. The CDR3 extends over 16 amino acids. With 1 base removed from V and 3 bases from J, the gap between germline ends came to 12 bases. The CDR3 reads CASSQGGRTANEKLFF. The CDR3 bases are TGCGCCAGCAGCCAAGGTGGGAGGACGGCTAATGAAAAACTGTTTTTT.

This rearrangement joins TRBV7-2 to TRBJ1-5; perhaps TRBD1 as D (5 bases). The germline gives CDR1 SGHTA, CDR2 FQGNSA. This CDR3 comprises 12 residues. The germline V and J ends were trimmed by 1 base and 11 bases, with 9 bases remaining between them. CDR3 DNA: TGTGCCAGCAGCTTAGGCGGGGGGACCCAGCATTTT. Translating gives CASSLGGGTQHF. The entire variable domain, with the rest obtained from reference TRBV7-2 and TRBJ1-5, is as follows: GAGVSQSPSNKVTEKGKDVELRCDPISGHTALYWYRQSLGQGLEFLIYFQGNSAPDKSGLPSDRFSAERTGGSVSTLTIQRTQQEDSAVYLCASSLGGGTQHFGDGTRLSIL.

V usage is TRBV28 and J usage is TRBJ1-6; D is unclear. V was trimmed by 1 base and J by 9 bases, leaving 4 bases between them. This CDR3 has 12 residues. The germline V gene encodes CDR1 MDHEN and CDR2 SYDVKM. The CDR3 spells CASSLSFSPLHF. CDR3 bases: TGTGCCAGCAGTTTATCCTTTTCACCCCTCCACTTT.

The chain joins TRBV5-1 to TRBJ1-1; 7 nucleotides line up with TRBD1. This CDR3 is 15 amino acids long. Germline V lookup: CDR1 SGHRS, CDR2 YFSETQ. J gave up 7 bases and V 0 bases, and 9 bases lay outside the gene matches. The CDR3 is CASSLGIDRAGEAFF. The CDR3 nucleotides are TGCGCCAGCAGCTTGGGGATAGACAGGGCAGGTGAAGCTTTCTTT.

V is TRBV7-6 and J is TRBJ2-5; 11 positions agree with TRBD1. Germline V CDR1 and CDR2: SGHVS, FNYEAQ. The J segment lost 5 bases and the V segment lost 6 bases, leaving 5 bases of the junction unmatched. There are 14 residues in the CDR3. This chain's CDR3 is CASSRDRGRETQYF. For the CDR3, the DNA is TGTGCCAGCAGTCGGGACAGGGGGAGGGAGACCCAGTACTTC.

This clone has a single count. This chain joins TRBV11-2 and TRBJ1-2; TRBD1 is a possible D gene (5 bases). The CDR3 runs 14 residues. Trimming took off 3 bases at V and 5 bases at J, with 13 bases between the two ends. CDR1 SGHAT and CDR2 FQNNGV come from the germline V gene. The CDR3 DNA reads as TGTGCCAGCAGCTTGGGTGACAGCATATATGGCTACACCTTC. Encoded protein: CASSLGDSIYGYTF. The full variable domain, with the rest looked up from reference TRBV11-2 and TRBJ1-2, is EAGVAQSPRYKIIEKRQSVAFWCNPISGHATLYWYQQILGQGPKLLIQFQNNGVVDDSQLPKDRFSAERLKGVDSTLKIQPAKLEDSAVYLCASSLGDSIYGYTFGSGTRLTVV.